The 3 T cell receptor beta chains in this list originate from one sample, sequenced in a study of low-dose radiotherapy and immunotherapy resistance in tumors. Primers targeting TRAV and TRBV primed first-strand cDNA, covering alpha and beta chains. A constant-region primer paired with the V-primer adapter amplified TCRs over about 19 PCR cycles. TCRdb analysed the reads with MiXCR anew, one entry per CDR3 protein. The sample has approximately 15,000 distinct CDR3 sequences, roughly 60% seen once; the top ten hold roughly 7.7%. The receptor source for this set is a human donor with advanced metastatic prostate, ovarian, gallbladder or colorectal cancer (not recorded which). This table probably holds off-target reads from a library built for another chain.

CDR3 nucleotides: TGTGCCAGTACCCCGCCGTGGGGAGATACGCAGTATTTT. Translation gives CASTPPWGDTQYF. The chain employs TRBV19 and TRBJ2-3; D is undetermined. Deletions cut 7 bases from V and 5 bases from J, with 13 bases between. Per germline, CDR1 LNHDA and CDR2 SQIVND (reference sequence). This CDR3 comprises 13 residues.

The genes are TRBV6-2 or TRBV6-3 and TRBJ1-2; possibly TRBD1 for D (6 bases). CDR3 length: 14 residues. Trimming removed 5 bases from V and 2 bases from J, with 12 bases in between. Per the germline V gene, CDR1 is MNHEY and CDR2 is SVGEGT. The CDR3 nucleotides are TGTGCCAGCAGTCTTAAAGGGGGGAACTATGGCTACACCTTC. This encodes CASSLKGGNYGYTF.

The chain links TRBV4-2 to TRBJ1-2; 10 nucleotides match TRBD1. Germline values: CDR1 LGHNA, CDR2 YNFKEQ. This CDR3 spans 15 amino acids. Trimming at V came to 2 bases and at J to 6 bases, leaving 6 bases not matched to a gene. The CDR3 DNA reads as TGTGCCAGCAGCCAATACTGGGGGACAGGGGATGGCTACACCTTC. Its translation is CASSQYWGTGDGYTF.